This TCR beta chain came from a study of beta chain features in type 1 diabetes. Study conclusions and caveats: TCRB CDR3s were moderately but significantly shorter in Type 1 diabetes patients in all four CD4+ subsets.

Of the isolated RNA, all was reverse transcribed, and so the sequenced material was expressed TCRB transcripts. The protocol was immunoSEQ multiplex PCR, while the TCRdb copy is restricted to in-frame clones and leaves out a portion. In the table there are some 150,000 clones, about 13% of which are singletons. Comments on this clone: What it recognizes is unknown.

This sequence originates from a man between 18 and 35 years old with type 1 diabetes. The sequenced sample consisted of central memory CD4+ T cells from blood.

The CDR3 sequence is CASSVAGGRGETQYF. CDR3 nucleotide sequence: TGTGCCAGCAGCGTAGCGGGGGGCAGGGGAGAGACCCAGTACTTC. The V call is TRBV9, the J call TRBJ2-5, with a weak D call TRBD2 (7 bases). This CDR3 has 15 residues. CDR1 SGDLS and CDR2 YYNGEE come from the germline V gene. With 0 bases removed from V and 4 bases from J, the gap between germline ends came to 13 bases.